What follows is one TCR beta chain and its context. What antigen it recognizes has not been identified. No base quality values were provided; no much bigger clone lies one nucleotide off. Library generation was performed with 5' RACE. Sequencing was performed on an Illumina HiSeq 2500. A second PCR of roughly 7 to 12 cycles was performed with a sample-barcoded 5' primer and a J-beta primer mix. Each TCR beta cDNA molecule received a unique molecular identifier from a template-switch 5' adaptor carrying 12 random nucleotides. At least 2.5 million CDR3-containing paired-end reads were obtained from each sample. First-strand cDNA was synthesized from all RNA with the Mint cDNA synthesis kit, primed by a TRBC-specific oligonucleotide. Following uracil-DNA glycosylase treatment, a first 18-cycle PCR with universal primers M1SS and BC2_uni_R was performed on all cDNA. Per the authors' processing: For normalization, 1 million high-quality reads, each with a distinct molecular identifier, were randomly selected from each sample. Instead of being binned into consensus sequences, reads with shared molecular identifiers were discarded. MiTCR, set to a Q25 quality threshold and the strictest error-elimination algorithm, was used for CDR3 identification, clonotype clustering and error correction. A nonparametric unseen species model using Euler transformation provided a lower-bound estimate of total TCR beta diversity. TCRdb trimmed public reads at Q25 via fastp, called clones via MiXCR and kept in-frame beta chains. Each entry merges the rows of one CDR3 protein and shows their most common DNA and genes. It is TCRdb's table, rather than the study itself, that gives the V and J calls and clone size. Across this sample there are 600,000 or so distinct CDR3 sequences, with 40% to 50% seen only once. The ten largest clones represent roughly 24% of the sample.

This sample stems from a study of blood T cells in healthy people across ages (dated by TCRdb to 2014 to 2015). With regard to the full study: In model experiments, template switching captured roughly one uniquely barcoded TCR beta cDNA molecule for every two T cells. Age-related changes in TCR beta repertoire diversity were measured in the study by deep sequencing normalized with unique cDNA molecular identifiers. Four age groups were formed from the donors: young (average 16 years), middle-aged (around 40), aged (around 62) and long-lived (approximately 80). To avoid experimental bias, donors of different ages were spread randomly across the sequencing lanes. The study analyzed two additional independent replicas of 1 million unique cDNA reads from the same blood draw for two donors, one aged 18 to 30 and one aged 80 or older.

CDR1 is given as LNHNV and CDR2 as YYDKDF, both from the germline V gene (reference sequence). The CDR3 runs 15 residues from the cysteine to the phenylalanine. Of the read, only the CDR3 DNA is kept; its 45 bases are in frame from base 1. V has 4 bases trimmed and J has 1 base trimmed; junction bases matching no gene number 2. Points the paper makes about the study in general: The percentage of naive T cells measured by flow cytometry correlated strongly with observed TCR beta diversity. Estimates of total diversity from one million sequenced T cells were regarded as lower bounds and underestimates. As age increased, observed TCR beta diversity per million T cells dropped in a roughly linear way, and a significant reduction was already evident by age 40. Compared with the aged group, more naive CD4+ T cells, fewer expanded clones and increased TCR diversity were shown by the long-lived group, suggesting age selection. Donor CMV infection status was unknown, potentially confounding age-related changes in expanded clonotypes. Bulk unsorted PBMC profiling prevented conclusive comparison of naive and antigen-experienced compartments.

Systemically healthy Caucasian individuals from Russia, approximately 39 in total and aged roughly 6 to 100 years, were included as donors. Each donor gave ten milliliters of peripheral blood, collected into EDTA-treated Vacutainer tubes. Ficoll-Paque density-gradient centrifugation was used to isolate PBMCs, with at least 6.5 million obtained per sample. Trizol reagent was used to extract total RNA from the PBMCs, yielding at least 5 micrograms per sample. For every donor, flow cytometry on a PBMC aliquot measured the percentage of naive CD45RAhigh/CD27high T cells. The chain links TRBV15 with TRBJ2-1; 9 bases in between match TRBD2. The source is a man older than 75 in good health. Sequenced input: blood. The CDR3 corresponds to CATSKTSGSYNEQFF. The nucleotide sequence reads TGTGCCACCAGCAAGACTAGCGGTTCCTACAATGAGCAGTTCTTC. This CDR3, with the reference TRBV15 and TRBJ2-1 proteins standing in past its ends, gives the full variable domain DAMVIQNPRYQVTQFGKPVTLSCSQTLNHNVMYWYQQKSSQAPKLLFHYYDKDFNNEADTPDNFQSRRPNTSFCFLDIRSPGLGDTAMYLCATSKTSGSYNEQFFGPGTRLTVL.